This T cell receptor beta chain was identified during a study of ipilimumab plus nivolumab after autologous stem cell transplantation. Overall study: Typical patient got 5 ipilimumab doses and roughly 8 nivolumab doses (median).

Comments on this clone: Antigen specificity is unknown.

Study findings and constraints: Per the authors, repertoire, Treg and microbiota data justify further study.

Checkpoint therapy with ipilimumab 1 mg/kg began 14 to 28 days after transplant. Through week 26, nivolumab 3 mg/kg IV was given weeks 1, 4, 7, 10, then biweekly. Sequenced by immunoSEQ multiplex PCR; TCRdb stores in-frame clones only, minus some. The repertoire holds about 40,000 clones, with 80% to 95% as singletons. The sample consisted of PBMCs, taken in a trial of ipilimumab plus nivolumab as post-transplant consolidation. The TCR originated in a male donor with multiple myeloma.

The CDR3 protein is CASSMGVARGGWETQYF. The CDR3 DNA reads as TGTGCCAGTAGTATGGGAGTGGCACGCGGAGGGTGGGAGACCCAGTACTTC. This sequence joins TRBV19 and TRBJ2-5; a possible D gene is TRBD2 (6 bases). The CDR3 covers 17 residues. Trimming took off 3 bases at V and 5 bases at J, with 22 bases between the two ends. The germline V gene has CDR1 LNHDA and CDR2 SQIVND (reference sequence).